This TCR beta chain came from a study of beta chain features in type 1 diabetes. The isolated RNA, all of it, was reverse transcribed, so expressed TCRB transcripts were what got sequenced. Produced via immunoSEQ multiplex PCR; TCRdb's table is partial and in-frame only. The data contain 300,000 or so clones, approximately 8% of them singletons. Study-wide results and limits: All four CD4+ subsets from Type 1 diabetes patients carried moderately but significantly shorter TCRB CDR3s.

This clone was recorded a few times. Its target is not known. This CDR3 is built from 14 residues. Between the trimmed V and J ends, which lost 0 bases and 6 bases, there was a span of 10 bases. Germline-derived CDR1 and CDR2 are SGHDT and YYEEEE. This clonotype was sampled from a woman aged 18 to 35 in good health. V gene TRBV5-6 combines with J gene TRBJ1-5; D might be TRBD1 (6 bases). The sample comprised central memory CD4+ T cells from blood. The CDR3 sequence: CASSLAQGSQPQHF. DNA for the CDR3: TGTGCCAGCAGCTTGGCACAGGGTAGTCAGCCCCAGCATTTT.